The 15 T cell receptor beta chains below come from one sample, sequenced in a study of T cell repertoires in cytomegalovirus infection. TCRdb reanalysed the reads using MiXCR and keeps one entry per CDR3 protein. This table has a few hundred thousand distinct CDR3 sequences, 26% appearing once. Material for sequencing was PBMCs. All receptors derive from a human donor in good health (CMV status not recorded). Some clones in this sample may be carry-over from other donors' samples.

Remarks on this clonotype: One junction end does not reproduce the germline sequence, and a read error may be involved. The rearrangement links TRBV14 to TRBJ1-1, with 7 bases that match TRBD1. The germline V gene has CDR1 SGHDN and CDR2 FVKESK. This CDR3 comprises 13 residues. The chain's CDR3 is CGSSRQGNTEAFF. As DNA, the CDR3 is TGTGGCAGCAGCCGACAGGGGAACACTGAAGCTTTCTTT.

This clonotype was detected ten times or more. This chain links TRBV7-2 with TRBJ2-5; 9 positions match TRBD2. The CDR3 loop spans 16 amino acids. Germline lookup yields CDR1 SGHTA and CDR2 FQGNSA. V lost 0 bases and J lost 4; bases outside the gene matches: 6. Here the CDR3 reads CASSLAPSGILETQYF. The CDR3 nucleotides read TGTGCCAGCAGCTTAGCGCCTAGCGGGATATTAGAGACCCAGTACTTC.

The V and J genes are TRBV20-1 and TRBJ2-7; 8 bases line up with TRBD1. The CDR3 spans 12 residues. V lost 3 bases and J lost 5; bases outside the gene matches: 3. CDR1 DFQATT and CDR2 SNEGSKA come from the germline V gene (reference sequence). The CDR3 loop reads CSARDRDNEQYF. The CDR3 DNA is TGCAGTGCTAGGGACAGGGATAACGAGCAGTACTTC.

This clonotype was observed a handful of times. The chain couples TRBV19 to TRBJ1-5; D remains ambiguous. The germline V gene has CDR1 LNHDA and CDR2 SQIVND (reference sequence). V lost 0 bases to trimming and J lost 0 bases, with 6 bases between them. CDR3 length: 15 residues. DNA for the CDR3: TGTGCCAGTAGTATAGATGGGTATAGCAATCAGCCCCAGCATTTT. Protein product: CASSIDGYSNQPQHF.

The chain couples TRBV2 to TRBJ2-1; perhaps TRBD1 as D (6 bases). This CDR3 has 12 amino acids. V lost 7 bases to trimming and J lost 5 bases, with 9 bases between them. Germline values: CDR1 SNHLY, CDR2 FYNNEI. CDR3 amino acids: CASNRDDNEQFF. For the CDR3, the DNA is TGTGCCAGCAACAGGGATGACAATGAGCAGTTCTTC. The variable domain in full, with the rest retrieved from reference TRBV2 and TRBJ2-1, is EPEVTQTPSHQVTQMGQEVILRCVPISNHLYFYWYRQILGQKVEFLVSFYNNEISEKSEIFDDQFSVERPDGSNFTLKIRSTKLEDSAMYFCASNRDDNEQFFGPGTRLTVL.

V usage is TRBV6-1 and J usage is TRBJ1-1; no clear D gene. Germline CDR1 is MNHNS and CDR2 is SASEGT. Trimming took 7 bases from V and 3 from J, leaving 15 bases between them. This CDR3 spans 14 amino acids. The CDR3 DNA sequence: TGTGCCAGCAAAAAGGTGCAGGACCACACTGAAGCTTTCTTT. Translation: CASKKVQDHTEAFF.

This clonotype was seen at least ten times. The chain recombines TRBV12-3 or TRBV12-4 with TRBJ2-5, with 9 bases fitting TRBD2. This CDR3 contains 15 residues. Trimming took 4 bases from V and 5 from J; bases not matched to a gene: 8. Here the CDR3 reads CASSSAGGPGETQYF. The CDR3 DNA reads TGTGCCAGCAGTTCGGCGGGAGGGCCAGGGGAGACCCAGTACTTC.

This clonotype showed up many times. This sequence joins TRBV11-2 and TRBJ2-3, with 9 bases lining up with TRBD2. From germline, CDR1 is SGHAT and CDR2 FQNNGV. Trimming at V came to 1 base and at J to 4 bases, leaving 9 bases not matched to a gene. The CDR3 sequence is 17 residues long. CDR3 sequence: CASSLVRLAGPPDTQYF. The CDR3 DNA sequence: TGTGCCAGCAGCTTAGTGCGGCTAGCGGGACCTCCAGATACGCAGTATTTT.

This chain joins TRBV18 and TRBJ2-3; 8 nucleotides agree with TRBD1. The germline V gene has CDR1 KGHSH and CDR2 LQKENI. V gave up 1 base and J gave up 6 bases; unmatched junction bases: 9. The CDR3 extends over 16 amino acids. CDR3 in amino acids: CASSPRSGGLTDTQYF. The CDR3 DNA reads as TGTGCCAGCTCACCACGGTCAGGGGGCCTCACGGATACGCAGTATTTT.

A few counts support this clonotype. The chain employs TRBV18 and TRBJ2-7; TRBD2 might be the D (7 bases). V lost 0 bases to trimming and J lost 2 bases, with 8 bases between them. Germline CDR1 KGHSH, CDR2 LQKENI. The CDR3 covers 14 residues. CDR3 residues: CASSPPGGAYEQYF. DNA for the CDR3: TGTGCCAGCTCACCACCAGGGGGGGCCTACGAGCAGTACTTC.

This clonotype was found a few times. The J gene is TRBJ2-1, the V gene TRBV7-9; 8 nucleotides match TRBD2. CDR3 length: 14 residues. Trimming at V came to 4 bases and at J to 8 bases, leaving 7 bases not matched to a gene. CDR1 is SEHNR and CDR2 is FQNEAQ in the germline V gene (reference sequence). CDR3 coding DNA: TGTGCCAGCAGCTCAAGGACTAGCCGGGATGAGCAGTTCTTC. Amino acids: CASSSRTSRDEQFF.

In this sample, this clonotype is medium-sized (0.01 to 0.1%). The chain employs TRBV7-2 and TRBJ2-7, with a tentative D call TRBD1 (6 bases). Germline lookup yields CDR1 SGHTA and CDR2 FQGNSA. CDR3 length: 17 amino acids. Between the trimmed V and J ends, which lost 5 bases and 3 bases, there was a span of 23 bases. The CDR3 DNA is TGTGCCAGCAGCGGAAGGGCAGGACAGACGCCCCTCTACGAGCAGTACTTC. It translates to CASSGRAGQTPLYEQYF.

This clonotype was seen more than once but under ten times. The J gene is TRBJ2-7, the V gene TRBV5-4; D unclear. Germline CDR1 SGHNT, CDR2 YYREEE (reference sequence). Between the trimmed V and J ends, which lost 4 bases and 2 bases, there was a span of 19 bases. The CDR3 contains 16 residues. For the CDR3, the DNA is TGTGCCAGCAGCCTCCCTTCGGTGTCTTTCCCCTACGAGCAGTACGTC. As protein: CASSLPSVSFPYEQYV.

This clonotype was counted a few times. This chain joins TRBV10-3 and TRBJ2-2; TRBD2 matches 9 bases. This CDR3 contains 18 residues. The junction had 5 bases not matched to a gene; V was cut back by 0 bases and J by 0 bases. From germline, CDR1 is ENHRY and CDR2 SYGVKD. CDR3 nucleotide sequence: TGTGCCATCAGTGAGTCGTTCGCTAGCGGGACGAACACCGGGGAGCTGTTTTTT. It specifies CAISESFASGTNTGELFF.

The CDR3 DNA follows: TGCAGTGCTAGAGATCGGGTATCCTACAATGAGCAGTTCTTC. As protein: CSARDRVSYNEQFF. The rearrangement uses TRBV20-1 and TRBJ2-1; no clear D. CDR1 and CDR2 from the germline V gene are DFQATT and SNEGSKA (reference sequence). Deletions cut 0 bases from V and 1 base from J, with 7 bases between. This CDR3 spans 14 amino acids.